The 17 T cell receptor beta chains reported below all come from one sample, sequenced in a study of T cells after yellow fever vaccination (dated by TCRdb to about 2019). The library was made by 5' RACE. The instrument was an Illumina NovaSeq 6000. TCRdb took the public reads, trimmed them with fastp at Q25, ran MiXCR for clone calling and kept in-frame beta chains. Merged by CDR3 protein, the rows form single entries marked with the most common genes and DNA. Across this sample there are approximately 90,000 distinct CDR3 sequences, with under 6.5% seen only once. Over 40% of the sample rests with the top ten. The treatment or condition label corresponds to: live attenuated yellow fever vaccine strain. Sample: CD8+ T cells sorted from PBMCs, taken 10 days after the yellow fever booster vaccination. The receptors stem from a young man who received the YFV17D yellow fever vaccine.

Only a few counts were recorded for this clonotype. The genes are TRBV7-9 and TRBJ2-7; D unclear. The CDR3 has 16 residues. V lost 5 bases and J 0 bases, leaving 17 bases between the germline ends. The V gene's germline CDR1 is SEHNR and CDR2 FQNEAQ (reference sequence). CDR3 DNA sequence: TGTGCCAGCAGCGGCAGCGTTAGGGCAGGCTCCTACGAGCAGTACTTC. It codes for CASSGSVRAGSYEQYF.

This chain connects TRBV4-2 to TRBJ2-3; D may correspond to TRBD1 or TRBD2 (7 bases each). Germline CDR1 LGHNA, CDR2 YNFKEQ. Trimming stripped 2 bases from V and 1 base from J, with 13 bases between. The CDR3 covers 16 residues. DNA of the CDR3: TGTGCCAGCAGCCAATCACAGGGGAGGGGCACAGATACGCAGTATTTT. Amino acids: CASSQSQGRGTDTQYF.

The chain couples TRBV19 to TRBJ2-2, with D hard to call. The CDR3 spans 15 residues. Germline V gene sequence: CDR1 LNHDA, CDR2 SQIVND (reference sequence). Trimming pared 2 bases from V and 0 bases from J, leaving 7 bases between. The CDR3 DNA sequence: TGTGCCAGTAGTATATGGATACCGAACACCGGGGAGCTGTTTTTT. It specifies CASSIWIPNTGELFF.

This clonotype was seen only a few times. This sequence joins TRBV29-1 and TRBJ2-5, with 8 bases lining up with TRBD1. With 2 bases clipped from V and 4 bases from J, the junction kept 6 bases outside the gene matches. Germline V lookup: CDR1 SQVTM, CDR2 ANQGSEA. CDR3 length: 14 amino acids. This CDR3 reads CSVELQGAGETQYF. CDR3 DNA sequence: TGCAGCGTTGAACTTCAGGGGGCGGGAGAGACCCAGTACTTC.

The V and J genes are TRBV13 and TRBJ2-3; 7 nucleotides agree with TRBD1. Looked up from germline, CDR1 is PRHDT and CDR2 is FYEKMQ (reference sequence). V was pared by 5 bases and J by 4 bases, with 9 bases of the junction left unmatched. The CDR3 is 15 residues long. The CDR3 nucleotides read TGTGCCAGCAGCAGTAGACAGGGTGGTGCAGATACGCAGTATTTT. It specifies CASSSRQGGADTQYF.

In its sample, this clonotype was seen a few times. V gene TRBV20-1 combines with J gene TRBJ2-4; 8 nucleotides agree with TRBD2. Germline values: CDR1 DFQATT, CDR2 SNEGSKA (reference sequence). The CDR3 length is 19 residues. Losses at the gene ends were 0 bases for V and 0 bases for J; bases not matched to a gene: 13. DNA for the CDR3: TGCAGTGCTAGAGATATGGCTAGCGGGCATCCGGAAGCCAAAAACATTCAGTACTTC. As protein: CSARDMASGHPEAKNIQYF.

The sample holds a few counts of this clonotype. The chain recombines TRBV20-1 with TRBJ2-5, with 7 positions matching TRBD2. There are 13 residues in the CDR3. V trimming: 0 bases; J trimming: 9 bases; junction bases outside the gene matches: 7. The germline CDR1 and CDR2 sequences are DFQATT and SNEGSKA (reference sequence). The DNA for the CDR3 is TGCAGTGCTAGAGATCCAAGACTAGCCGCCCAGTACTTC. As protein: CSARDPRLAAQYF.

This clonotype was seen a handful of times. The chain carries TRBV3-1 and TRBJ2-5; the D gene could be TRBD1 or TRBD2 (5 bases each). Deletions cut 3 bases from V and 5 bases from J, with 19 bases between. The CDR3 is 16 residues long. Germline CDR1 LGHDT, CDR2 YNNKEL (reference sequence). CDR3 sequence: CASSQIRDLDGETQYF. The CDR3 coding sequence is TGTGCCAGCAGCCAGATCCGGGACCTGGACGGGGAGACCCAGTACTTC.

This clonotype occurred many times. V usage is TRBV15 and J usage is TRBJ2-7; D assignment may be TRBD1 or TRBD2 (5 bases each). V was shortened by 2 bases and J by 6 bases, with 17 bases between the two germline ends. CDR3 length: 15 residues. CDR1 and CDR2 from the germline V gene are LNHNV and YYDKDF (reference sequence). The CDR3, as DNA: TGTGCCACCAGCAGAAGCCGGGACCCCGTTGGCGAGCAGTACTTC. Amino acids: CATSRSRDPVGEQYF.

In its sample, this clonotype was seen a few times. The chain employs TRBV5-4 and TRBJ2-1; 9 bases line up with TRBD2. Per the germline V gene, CDR1 is SGHNT and CDR2 is YYREEE (reference sequence). The CDR3 runs 16 residues. The junction had 7 bases not matched to a gene; V was cut back by 0 bases and J by 6 bases. The CDR3 spells CASSLEGGGASNEQFF. CDR3 DNA sequence: TGTGCCAGCAGCTTGGAAGGCGGGGGGGCAAGCAATGAGCAGTTCTTC.

This rearrangement joins TRBV15 to TRBJ2-1, with no clear D. The CDR3 has 13 residues. Trimming shortened V by 0 bases and J by 7 bases, and 7 bases separated the two germline ends. Germline V CDR1 and CDR2: LNHNV, YYDKDF (reference sequence). In nucleotides, the CDR3 is TGTGCCACCAGCAGAGATGATAGGAATGAGCAGTTCTTC. Encoded protein: CATSRDDRNEQFF. Full variable domain (missing parts from reference TRBV15 and TRBJ2-1): DAMVIQNPRYQVTQFGKPVTLSCSQTLNHNVMYWYQQKSSQAPKLLFHYYDKDFNNEADTPDNFQSRRPNTSFCFLDIRSPGLGDTAMYLCATSRDDRNEQFFGPGTRLTVL.

This rearrangement joins TRBV4-1 to TRBJ2-3, with D perhaps matching TRBD1 (5 bases). Looked up from germline, CDR1 is MGHRA and CDR2 is YSYEKL. The V and J ends lost 6 bases and 8 bases respectively, with 27 bases between them. This CDR3 is built from 17 residues. In DNA form, the CDR3 reads TGCGCCAGCAGGCAGATAGCCGCAGGGTTAACGCAAGCTACGCAGTATTTT. Translating it yields CASRQIAAGLTQATQYF.

The chain uses TRBV5-1 and TRBJ2-3, with D maybe TRBD2 (7 bases). In germline, CDR1 is SGHRS, CDR2 YFSETQ. V was trimmed by 10 bases and J by 2 bases, leaving 17 bases between them. This CDR3 is built from 14 residues. The CDR3 here is CAASGGGATDTQYF. The CDR3 DNA sequence: TGCGCCGCCAGTGGCGGGGGCGCCACAGATACGCAGTATTTT.

The chain uses TRBV9 and TRBJ2-2; TRBD1 might be the D (6 bases). Germline values: CDR1 SGDLS, CDR2 YYNGEE. V was cut by 3 bases and J by 1 base, with 13 bases left in between. The CDR3 runs to 16 residues. The CDR3 DNA is TGTGCCAGCAGCGCCCCGGGACAAAGGAACACCGGGGAGCTGTTTTTT. It translates to CASSAPGQRNTGELFF.

This clonotype was detected a few times. The chain carries TRBV19 and TRBJ2-7, with 10 bases identical to TRBD1. V trimming: 3 bases; J trimming: 4 bases; junction bases outside the gene matches: 6. CDR1 LNHDA and CDR2 SQIVND come from the germline V gene (reference sequence). CDR3 length: 15 amino acids. For the CDR3, the DNA is TGTGCCAGTAGTATCACCTCGGGACAGGGGTACGAGCAGTACTTC. It specifies CASSITSGQGYEQYF.

This clonotype was seen a few times. The rearrangement joins TRBV4-2 to TRBJ2-7, with 7 bases fitting TRBD1. With V trimmed by 0 bases and J by 7 bases, 6 bases remained unmatched. The CDR3 runs 14 residues. Germline CDR1 reads LGHNA; CDR2 reads YNFKEQ. The CDR3 region is CASSQDPTGWEQYV. The CDR3 coding sequence is TGTGCCAGCAGCCAAGATCCGACAGGGTGGGAGCAGTACGTC.

The chain links TRBV29-1 to TRBJ2-5; 8 positions agree with TRBD1. There are 17 residues in the CDR3. V gave up 3 bases and J gave up 1 base; unmatched junction bases: 13. Germline lookup yields CDR1 SQVTM and CDR2 ANQGSEA. The CDR3: CSVETGPGRGPQETQYF. Written as DNA, the CDR3 is TGCAGCGTTGAGACCGGCCCGGGCAGGGGGCCCCAAGAGACCCAGTACTTC.